This entry describes one T cell receptor (beta chain). Original handling: Nucleated cell counts were estimated from reference gene primer amplification. Profiling relied on immunoSEQ multiplex PCR, and the TCRdb table lists in-frame clones only, not all of them. The DNA gave D and trimming, while V, J and clone size come from that table. The profile shows around 150,000 clones, approximately 80% of them singletons. This entry belongs to a study of blood T cell repertoires in COVID-19. V was clipped by 6 bases and J by 4 bases; unmatched bases: 7. Germline loops: CDR1 WSHSY, CDR2 SAAADI. The CDR3 runs to 14 residues.

Sample: peripheral blood. V is TRBV10-2 and J is TRBJ1-1; 8 bases match TRBD1. This receptor was taken from a woman older than 75 with acute or convalescent COVID-19. The CDR3 loop is CASSLTGAGTEAFF. CDR3 sequence (DNA): TGCGCCAGCAGCCTGACAGGGGCCGGCACTGAAGCTTTCTTT.